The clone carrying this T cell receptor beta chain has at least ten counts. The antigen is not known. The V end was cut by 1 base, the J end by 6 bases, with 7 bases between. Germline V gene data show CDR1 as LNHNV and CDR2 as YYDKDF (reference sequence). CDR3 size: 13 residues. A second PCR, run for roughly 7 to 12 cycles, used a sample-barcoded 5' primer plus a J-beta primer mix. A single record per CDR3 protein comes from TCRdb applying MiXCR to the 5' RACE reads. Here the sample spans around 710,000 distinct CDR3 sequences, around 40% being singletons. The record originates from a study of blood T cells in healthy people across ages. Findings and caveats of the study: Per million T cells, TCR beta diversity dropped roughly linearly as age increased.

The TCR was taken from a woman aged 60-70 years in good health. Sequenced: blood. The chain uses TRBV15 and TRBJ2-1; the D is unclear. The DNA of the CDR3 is TGTGCCACCAGCAGAGTGGGTACCAATGAGCAGTTCTTC. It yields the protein CATSRVGTNEQFF. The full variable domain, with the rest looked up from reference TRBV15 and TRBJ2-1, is DAMVIQNPRYQVTQFGKPVTLSCSQTLNHNVMYWYQQKSSQAPKLLFHYYDKDFNNEADTPDNFQSRRPNTSFCFLDIRSPGLGDTAMYLCATSRVGTNEQFFGPGTRLTVL.